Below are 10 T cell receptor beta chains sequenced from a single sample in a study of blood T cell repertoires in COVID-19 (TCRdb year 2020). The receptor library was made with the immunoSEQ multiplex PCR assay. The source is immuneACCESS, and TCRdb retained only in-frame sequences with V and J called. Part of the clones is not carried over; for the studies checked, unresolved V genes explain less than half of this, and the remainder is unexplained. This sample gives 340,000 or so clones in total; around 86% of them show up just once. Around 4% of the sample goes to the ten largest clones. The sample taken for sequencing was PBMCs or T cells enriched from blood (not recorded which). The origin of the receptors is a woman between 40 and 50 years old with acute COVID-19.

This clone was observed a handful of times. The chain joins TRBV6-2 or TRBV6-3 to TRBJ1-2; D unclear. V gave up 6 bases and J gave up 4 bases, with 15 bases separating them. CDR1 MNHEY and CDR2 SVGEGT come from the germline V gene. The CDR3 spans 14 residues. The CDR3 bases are TGTGCCAGCAGGCCTGGAGGGCAGGCCTATGGCTACACCTTC. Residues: CASRPGGQAYGYTF.

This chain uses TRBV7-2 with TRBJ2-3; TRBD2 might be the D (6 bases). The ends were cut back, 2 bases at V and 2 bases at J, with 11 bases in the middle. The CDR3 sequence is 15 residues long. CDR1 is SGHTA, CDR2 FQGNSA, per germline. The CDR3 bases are TGTGCCAGCAGCTTATCCGCTAGCGCCACAGATACGCAGTATTTT. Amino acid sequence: CASSLSASATDTQYF.

This CDR3 is CASSRQGEQFF. The DNA for the CDR3 is TGTGCCAGCAGCAGACAGGGTGAGCAGTTCTTC. The chain links TRBV27 to TRBJ2-1, with 7 bases fitting TRBD1. With 6 bases clipped from V and 9 bases from J, the junction kept 2 bases outside the gene matches. CDR1 MNHEY and CDR2 SMNVEV come from the germline V gene (reference sequence). This CDR3 is 11 amino acids long.

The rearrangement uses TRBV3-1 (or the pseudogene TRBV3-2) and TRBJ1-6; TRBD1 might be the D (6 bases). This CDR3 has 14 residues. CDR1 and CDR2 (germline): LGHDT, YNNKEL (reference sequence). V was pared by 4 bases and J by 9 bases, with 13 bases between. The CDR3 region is CASSPPRGSSPLHF. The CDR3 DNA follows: TGTGCCAGCAGCCCACCCAGGGGAAGTTCACCCCTCCACTTT.

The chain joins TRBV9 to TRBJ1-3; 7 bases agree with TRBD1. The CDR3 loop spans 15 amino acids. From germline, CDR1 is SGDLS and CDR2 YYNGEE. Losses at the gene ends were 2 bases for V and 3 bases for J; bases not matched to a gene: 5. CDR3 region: CASSVDRVGGNTIYF. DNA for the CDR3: TGTGCCAGCAGCGTCGACAGGGTGGGTGGAAACACCATATATTTT.

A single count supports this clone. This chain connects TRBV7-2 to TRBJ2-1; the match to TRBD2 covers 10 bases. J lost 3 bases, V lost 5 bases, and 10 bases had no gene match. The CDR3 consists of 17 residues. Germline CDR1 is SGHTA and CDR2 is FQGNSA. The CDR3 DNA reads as TGTGCCAGCAGCCCCTCGAGCGGGGGGGCCATCTACAATGAGCAGTTCTTC. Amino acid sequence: CASSPSSGGAIYNEQFF.

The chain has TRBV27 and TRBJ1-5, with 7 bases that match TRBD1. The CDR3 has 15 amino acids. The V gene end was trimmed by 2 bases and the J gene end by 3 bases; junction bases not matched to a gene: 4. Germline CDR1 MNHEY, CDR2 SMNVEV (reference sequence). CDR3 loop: CASSLRGGVNQPQHF. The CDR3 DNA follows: TGTGCCAGCAGTTTACGAGGGGGCGTCAATCAGCCCCAGCATTTT.

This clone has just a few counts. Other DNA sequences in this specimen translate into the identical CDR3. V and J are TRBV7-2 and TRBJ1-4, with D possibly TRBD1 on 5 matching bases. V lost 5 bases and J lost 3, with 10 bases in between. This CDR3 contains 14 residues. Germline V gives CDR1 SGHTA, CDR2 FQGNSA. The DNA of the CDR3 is TGTGCCAGCAGCCCGGGGGGTTCTAATGAAAAACTGTTTTTT. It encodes CASSPGGSNEKLFF.

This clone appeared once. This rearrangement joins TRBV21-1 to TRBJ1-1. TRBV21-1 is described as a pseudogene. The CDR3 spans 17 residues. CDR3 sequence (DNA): TGTGCCAGCAGCCCTGCGGCAGCTACTAACATGAACACTGAAGCTTTCTTT. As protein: CASSPAAATNMNTEAFF.

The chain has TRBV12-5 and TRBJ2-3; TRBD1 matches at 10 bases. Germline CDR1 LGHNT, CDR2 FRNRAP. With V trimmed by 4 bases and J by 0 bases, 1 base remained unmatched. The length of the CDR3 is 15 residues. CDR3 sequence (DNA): TGTGCTAGTGGTTCGGGACAGGGGAGCACAGATACGCAGTATTTT. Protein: CASGSGQGSTDTQYF.